The 2 T cell receptor beta chains below come from one sample, sequenced in a study of cytomegalovirus exposure and HLA in healthy donors. A multiplex PCR was run with 60 Vbeta primers and 13 Jbeta primers. Clones were read by immunoSEQ multiplex PCR, and TCRdb kept only the in-frame ones, dropping some. The sample yields more than 95,000 clones, around 82% seen once. Input material: PBMCs. Receptors were obtained from a man aged 25 to 45 in good health and CMV-seropositive.

This clone was seen more than once but under ten times. The CDR3 here is CASSTGTAMEKLFF. As DNA, the CDR3 is TGTGCCAGCAGTACAGGGACCGCAATGGAAAAACTGTTTTTT. V and J are TRBV27 and TRBJ1-4; tentatively, D is TRBD1 (6 bases). The CDR3 totals 14 residues. CDR1 is MNHEY, CDR2 SMNVEV, per germline (reference sequence). Trimming stripped 5 bases from V and 8 bases from J, with 15 bases between.

This clone came up a few times. This chain joins TRBV6-4 and TRBJ1-2; D is possibly TRBD1 (5 bases). CDR1 and CDR2 (germline): MRHNA, SNTAGT. The CDR3 covers 18 residues. V was pared by 2 bases and J by 4 bases, with 23 bases between. This CDR3 is CASSDGPGRTLKRYGYTF. CDR3 DNA: TGTGCCAGCAGTGACGGGCCAGGGCGGACCCTAAAACGCTATGGCTACACCTTC.